The rows below give T cell receptor beta chains drawn from one sample of a study of control samples from healthy donors and cancer patients. Using immunoSEQ multiplex PCR, the repertoire was profiled, and TCRdb retains in-frame clones only, with some absent. The table has 100,000 to 150,000 clones, around 90% seen once. Source material: blood. The receptor source for this set is a man between 35 and 55 years old in good health. Each CDR3 is given with its conserved first and last residue. D genes are given only for firm matches. The listing skips clone size in some rows; elsewhere it reads once, few, many or a size class.

TRBV6-6,-,TRBJ1-5,-,CASRDTHSNQPQHF,TGTGCCAGCAGGGACACCCATAGCAATCAGCCCCAGCATTTT
TRBV7-8,-,TRBJ1-5,-,CASQGQDNQPQHF,TGTGCCAGCCAGGGGCAGGACAATCAGCCCCAGCATTTT
TRBV11-3,-,TRBJ2-1,TRBD2,CASSFGLAGRVSYNEQFF,TGTGCCAGCAGCTTTGGACTAGCGGGGCGAGTCTCCTACAATGAGCAGTTCTTC
TRBV23-1,-,TRBJ1-5,-,CASSQSGTRNQPQHF,TGCGCCAGCAGTCAATCCGGGACGCGCAATCAGCCCCAGCATTTT
TRBV10-1,-,TRBJ2-5,-,CASSDPGQYGETQYF,TGCGCCAGCAGTGACCCAGGACAGTATGGCGAGACCCAGTACTTC
TRBV2,-,TRBJ2-5,-,CASSYGRGGETQYF,TGTGCCAGCAGTTATGGCCGGGGTGGGGAGACCCAGTACTTC
TRBV2,-,TRBJ2-1,TRBD1,CASGLDRGSYNEQFF,TGTGCCAGCGGTCTGGACAGGGGCTCCTACAATGAGCAGTTCTTC
TRBV3-1/TRBV3-2,-,TRBJ2-1,TRBD1,CASSRPGQGYNEQFF,TGTGCCAGCAGCCGACCGGGACAGGGCTACAATGAGCAGTTCTTC
TRBV7-8,-,TRBJ2-2,-,CASSLQLNSATRELFF,TGTGCCAGCAGCTTACAATTGAACAGTGCCACCCGGGAGCTGTTTTTT
TRBV2,-,TRBJ2-5,-,CASSESTPHQETQYF,TGTGCCAGCAGTGAATCTACCCCGCATCAAGAGACCCAGTACTTC
TRBV24-1,-,TRBJ1-5,TRBD1,CATSDSQGVNQPQHF,TGTGCCACCAGTGATTCACAGGGGGTCAATCAGCCCCAGCATTTT
TRBV28,-,TRBJ1-4,-,CASSLGQVNEKLFF,TGTGCCAGCAGTTTAGGGCAGGTTAATGAAAAACTGTTTTTT
TRBV6-1,-,TRBJ1-4,-,CASSEEVWGDEKLFF,TGTGCCAGCAGTGAAGAGGTTTGGGGGGATGAAAAACTGTTTTTT
TRBV19,-,TRBJ2-2,-,CASWGPSANTGELFF,TGTGCCAGCTGGGGGCCTAGCGCGAACACCGGGGAGCTGTTTTTT
TRBV9,-,TRBJ2-5,TRBD2,CASSPPGREGQETQYF,TGTGCCAGCAGCCCTCCTGGGCGGGAGGGCCAAGAGACCCAGTACTTC
TRBV5-4,-,TRBJ2-1,-,CASSPETGRSYNEQFF,TGTGCCAGCAGCCCAGAAACGGGCAGGTCCTACAATGAGCAGTTCTTC
TRBV5-4,-,TRBJ1-1,TRBD1,CASSPGIDRAGTEAFF,TGTGCCAGCAGCCCCGGGATAGACAGGGCTGGCACTGAAGCTTTCTTT
TRBV24-1,-,TRBJ2-2,TRBD2,CATGLAGGPPGELFF,TGTGCCACCGGACTAGCGGGGGGGCCGCCCGGGGAGCTGTTTTTT
TRBV24-1,-,TRBJ2-4,-,CATSDFLGNIQYF,TGTGCCACCAGTGATTTCCTTGGCAACATTCAGTACTTC
TRBV19,-,TRBJ1-5,TRBD1,CASSLQGSQPQHF,TGTGCCAGTAGTTTACAGGGGAGTCAGCCCCAGCATTTT
TRBV19,-,TRBJ1-2,-,CASSLSGSSGYGYTF,TGTGCCAGTAGTCTTTCAGGGTCTAGCGGCTATGGCTACACCTTC
TRBV10-2,-,TRBJ1-3,-,CASSEPGSPGNTIYF,TGCGCCAGCAGTGAACCCGGCAGCCCTGGAAACACCATATATTTT
TRBV5-4,-,TRBJ2-1,-,CASSRDSWGQFF,TGTGCCAGCAGCCGGGACTCCTGGGGGCAGTTCTTC
TRBV9,once,TRBJ2-1,TRBD1,CASSVGLGQGENEQFF,TGTGCCAGCAGCGTAGGACTGGGACAGGGTGAAAATGAGCAGTTCTTC
TRBV6-1,-,TRBJ2-1,TRBD2,CASSDSSGGANEQFF,TGTGCCAGCAGTGATTCTAGCGGGGGGGCCAATGAGCAGTTCTTC
TRBV5-1,-,TRBJ2-2,-,CASSLAARMNTGELFF,TGCGCCAGCAGCTTGGCGGCCCGAATGAACACCGGGGAGCTGTTTTTT
TRBV7-9,-,TRBJ2-5,TRBD2,CASSFSGGAGQETQYF,TGTGCCAGCAGCTTTAGCGGGGGGGCCGGGCAAGAGACCCAGTACTTC
TRBV19,-,TRBJ1-6,TRBD1,CASSIDRFWAGGLGSYNSPLHF,TGTGCCAGTAGTATAGATCGTTTCTGGGCAGGGGGCTTGGGTTCCTATAATTCACCCCTCCACTTT
TRBV11-2,few,TRBJ2-4,TRBD2,CASSRTSGGKNIQYF,TGTGCCAGCAGCCGGACTAGCGGGGGAAAAAACATTCAGTACTTC